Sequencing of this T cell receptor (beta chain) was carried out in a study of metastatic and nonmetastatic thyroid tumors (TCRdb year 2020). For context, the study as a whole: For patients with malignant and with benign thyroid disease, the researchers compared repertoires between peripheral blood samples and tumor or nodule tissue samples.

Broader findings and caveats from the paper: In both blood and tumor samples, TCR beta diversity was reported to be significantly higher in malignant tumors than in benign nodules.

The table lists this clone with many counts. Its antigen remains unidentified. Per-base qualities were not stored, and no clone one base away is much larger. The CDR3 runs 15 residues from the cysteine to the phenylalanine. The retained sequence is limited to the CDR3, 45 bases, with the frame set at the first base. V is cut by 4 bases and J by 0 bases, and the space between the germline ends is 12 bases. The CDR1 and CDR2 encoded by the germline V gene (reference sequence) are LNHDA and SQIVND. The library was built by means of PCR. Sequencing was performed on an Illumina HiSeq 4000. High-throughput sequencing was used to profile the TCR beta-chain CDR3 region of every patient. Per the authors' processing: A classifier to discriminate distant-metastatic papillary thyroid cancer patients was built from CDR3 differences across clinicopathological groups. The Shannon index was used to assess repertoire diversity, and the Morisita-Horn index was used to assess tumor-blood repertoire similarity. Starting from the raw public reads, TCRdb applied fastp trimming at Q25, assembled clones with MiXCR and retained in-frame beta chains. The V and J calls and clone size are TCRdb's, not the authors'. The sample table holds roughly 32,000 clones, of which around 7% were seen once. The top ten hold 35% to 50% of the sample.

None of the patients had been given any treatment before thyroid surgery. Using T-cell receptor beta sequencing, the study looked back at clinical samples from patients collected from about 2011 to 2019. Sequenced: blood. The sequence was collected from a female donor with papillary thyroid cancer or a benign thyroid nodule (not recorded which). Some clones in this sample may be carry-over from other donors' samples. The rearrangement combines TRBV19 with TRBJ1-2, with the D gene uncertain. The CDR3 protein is CASSRAKTSNYGYTF. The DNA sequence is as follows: TGTGCCAGTAGTAGAGCAAAGACATCTAACTATGGCTACACCTTC.